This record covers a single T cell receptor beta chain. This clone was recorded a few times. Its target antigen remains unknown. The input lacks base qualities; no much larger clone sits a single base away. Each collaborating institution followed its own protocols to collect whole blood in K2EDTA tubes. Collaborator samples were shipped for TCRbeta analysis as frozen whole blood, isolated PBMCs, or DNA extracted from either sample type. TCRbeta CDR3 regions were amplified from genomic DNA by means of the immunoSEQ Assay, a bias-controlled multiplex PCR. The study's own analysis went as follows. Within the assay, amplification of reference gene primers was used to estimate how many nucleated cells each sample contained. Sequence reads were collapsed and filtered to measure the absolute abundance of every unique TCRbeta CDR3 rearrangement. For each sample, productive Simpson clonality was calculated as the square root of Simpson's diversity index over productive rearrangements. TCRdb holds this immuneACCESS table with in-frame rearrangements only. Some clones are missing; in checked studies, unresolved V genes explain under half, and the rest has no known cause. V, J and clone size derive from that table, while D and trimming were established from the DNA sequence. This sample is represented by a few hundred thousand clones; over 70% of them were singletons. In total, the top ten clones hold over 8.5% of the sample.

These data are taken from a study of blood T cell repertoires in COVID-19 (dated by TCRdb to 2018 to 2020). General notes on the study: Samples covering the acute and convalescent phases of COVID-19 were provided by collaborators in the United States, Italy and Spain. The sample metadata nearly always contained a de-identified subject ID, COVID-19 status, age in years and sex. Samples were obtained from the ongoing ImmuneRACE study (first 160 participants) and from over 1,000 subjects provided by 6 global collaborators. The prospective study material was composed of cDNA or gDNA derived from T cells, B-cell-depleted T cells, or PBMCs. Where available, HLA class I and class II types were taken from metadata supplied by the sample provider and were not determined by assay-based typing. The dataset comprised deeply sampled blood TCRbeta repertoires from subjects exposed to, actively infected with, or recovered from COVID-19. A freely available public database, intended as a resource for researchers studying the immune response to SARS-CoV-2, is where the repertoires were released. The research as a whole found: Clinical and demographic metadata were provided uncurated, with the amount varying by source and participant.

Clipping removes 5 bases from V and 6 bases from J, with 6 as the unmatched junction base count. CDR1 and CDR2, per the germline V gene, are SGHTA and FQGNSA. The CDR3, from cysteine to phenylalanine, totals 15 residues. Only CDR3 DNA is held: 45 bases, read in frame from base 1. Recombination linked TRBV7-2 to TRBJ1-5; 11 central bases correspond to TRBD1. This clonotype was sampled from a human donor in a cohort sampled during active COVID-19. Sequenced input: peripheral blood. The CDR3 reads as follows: CASSRGQGGGQPQHF. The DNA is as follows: TGTGCCAGCAGCCGGGGACAGGGGGGCGGTCAGCCCCAGCATTTT. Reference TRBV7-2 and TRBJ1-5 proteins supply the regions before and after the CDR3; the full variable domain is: GAGVSQSPSNKVTEKGKDVELRCDPISGHTALYWYRQSLGQGLEFLIYFQGNSAPDKSGLPSDRFSAERTGGSVSTLTIQRTQQEDSAVYLCASSRGQGGGQPQHFGDGTRLSIL.